This T cell receptor beta chain was profiled in a study of T-cell reconstitution after alpha-beta-depleted transplantation in children. The TCRbeta library was prepared with unique molecular identifiers. TCRdb re-called the PCR reads with MiXCR, one entry per CDR3 protein. The profile covers under 450,000 distinct CDR3 sequences, with about an eighth appearing a single time and roughly 4.5% taken by the ten largest. Trimming removed 5 bases from V and 7 bases from J, with 9 bases in between. The V gene's germline CDR1 is PRHDT and CDR2 FYEKMQ (reference sequence). CDR3 size: 12 residues. This clonotype was observed a handful of times.

This rearrangement joins TRBV13 to TRBJ2-1; perhaps TRBD1 as D (5 bases). This sequence originates from a human donor who donated a stem cell graft to a child with Fanconi anemia. Sequencing used PBMCs, obtained from the stem cell graft. The CDR3 loop reads CASSDDRNEQFF. CDR3 nucleotide sequence: TGTGCCAGCAGCGACGACAGAAATGAGCAGTTCTTC.